The entry that follows covers one T cell receptor (beta chain) sequence. Its antigen is currently unknown. The sample belongs to a study of cytomegalovirus exposure and HLA in healthy donors. PCR primers comprised 60 Vbeta and 13 Jbeta primers. Profiling relied on immunoSEQ multiplex PCR, and the TCRdb table lists in-frame clones only, not all of them. The sample records about 120,000 clones, over 60% being singletons. General study findings and limits: A later analysis showed that HLA-associated TCR beta chains had undergone more clonal expansion than equally common others.

Germline V gene lookup returns CDR1 SGDLS and CDR2 YYNGEE. The CDR3 is 16 residues long. Trimming took 7 bases from V and 6 from J, leaving 23 bases between them. The rearrangement uses TRBV9 and TRBJ1-3; perhaps TRBD1 as D (6 bases). Material: PBMCs. This TCR derives from a woman aged 25 to 39 in good health and CMV-seropositive. The CDR3 DNA is TGTGCCAGCGGGGTGGGGGGGGCGAGCATGCCAAACACCATATATTTT. This codes for CASGVGGASMPNTIYF.